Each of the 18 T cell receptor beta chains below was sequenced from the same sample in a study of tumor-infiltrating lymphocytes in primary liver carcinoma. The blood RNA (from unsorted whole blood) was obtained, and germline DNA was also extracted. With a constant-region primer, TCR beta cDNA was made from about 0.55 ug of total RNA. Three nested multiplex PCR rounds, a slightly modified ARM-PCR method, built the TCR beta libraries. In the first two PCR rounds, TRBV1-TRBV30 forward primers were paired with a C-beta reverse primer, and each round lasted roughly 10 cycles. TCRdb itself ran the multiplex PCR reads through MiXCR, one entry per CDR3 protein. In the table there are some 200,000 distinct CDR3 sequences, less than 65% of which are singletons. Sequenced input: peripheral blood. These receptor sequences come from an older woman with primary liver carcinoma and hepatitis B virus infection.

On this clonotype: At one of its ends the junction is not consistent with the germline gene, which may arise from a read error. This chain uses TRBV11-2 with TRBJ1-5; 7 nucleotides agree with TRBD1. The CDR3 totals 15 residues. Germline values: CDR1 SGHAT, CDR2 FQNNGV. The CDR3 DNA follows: TGTGCCAGCAGCCGTACAGGGGTTAGGAATCAGGCCCAGCATTTT. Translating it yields CASSRTGVRNQAQHF.

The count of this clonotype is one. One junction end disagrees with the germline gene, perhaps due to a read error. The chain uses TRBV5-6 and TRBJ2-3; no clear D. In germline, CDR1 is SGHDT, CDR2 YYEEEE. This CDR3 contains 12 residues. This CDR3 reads CACSLGTDTQYF. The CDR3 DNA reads TGTGCCTGCAGCTTGGGTACAGATACGCAGTATTTT.

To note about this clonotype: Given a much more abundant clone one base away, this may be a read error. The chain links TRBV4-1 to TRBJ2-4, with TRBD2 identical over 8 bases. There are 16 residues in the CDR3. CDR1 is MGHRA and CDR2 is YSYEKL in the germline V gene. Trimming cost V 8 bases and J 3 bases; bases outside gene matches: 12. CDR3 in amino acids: CASHPAGGRGKNIQYF. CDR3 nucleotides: TGCGCCAGCCACCCCGCGGGAGGTAGGGGCAAAAACATTCAGTACTTC.

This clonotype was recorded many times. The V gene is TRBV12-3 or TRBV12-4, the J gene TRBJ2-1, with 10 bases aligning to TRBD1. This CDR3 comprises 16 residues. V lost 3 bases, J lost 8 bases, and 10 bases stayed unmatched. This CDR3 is CASSFFRDRGFDEQFF. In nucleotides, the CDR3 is TGTGCCAGCAGTTTTTTTCGGGACAGGGGTTTCGATGAGCAGTTCTTC.

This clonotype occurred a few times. CDR3 coding DNA: TGTGCCAGCAGTGAAGCCGGGACAGGGGACTACGAGCAGTACTTC. Translating it yields CASSEAGTGDYEQYF. The J gene is TRBJ2-7, the V gene TRBV6-1; 10 bases match TRBD1. V lost 0 bases and J lost 3; bases outside the gene matches: 2. Germline loops: CDR1 MNHNS, CDR2 SASEGT. The CDR3 has 15 residues.

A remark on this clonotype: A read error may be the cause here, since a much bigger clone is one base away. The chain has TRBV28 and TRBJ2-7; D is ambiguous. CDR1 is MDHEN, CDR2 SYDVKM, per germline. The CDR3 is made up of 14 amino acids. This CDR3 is CASSFSGPLYERYF. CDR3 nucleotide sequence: TGTGCCAGCAGCTTTTCGGGTCCCCTTTACGAGCGGTACTTC.

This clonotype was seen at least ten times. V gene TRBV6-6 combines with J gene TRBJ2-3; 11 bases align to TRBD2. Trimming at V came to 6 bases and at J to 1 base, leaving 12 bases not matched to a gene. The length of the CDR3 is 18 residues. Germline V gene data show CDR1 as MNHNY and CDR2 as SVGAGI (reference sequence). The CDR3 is CASRPTSGSGGGTDTQYF. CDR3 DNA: TGTGCCAGCAGACCTACTAGCGGGAGTGGTGGCGGCACAGATACGCAGTATTTT.

CDR3 residues: CAISDGGGKYNEQFF. As DNA, the CDR3 is TGTGCCATCAGTGACGGCGGGGGGAAGTACAATGAGCAGTTCTTC. This chain uses TRBV10-3 with TRBJ2-1; 8 nucleotides agree with TRBD2. Unmatched junction bases numbered 5, after V lost 3 bases and J lost 4 bases. The germline CDR1 and CDR2 sequences are ENHRY and SYGVKD. This CDR3 comprises 15 residues.

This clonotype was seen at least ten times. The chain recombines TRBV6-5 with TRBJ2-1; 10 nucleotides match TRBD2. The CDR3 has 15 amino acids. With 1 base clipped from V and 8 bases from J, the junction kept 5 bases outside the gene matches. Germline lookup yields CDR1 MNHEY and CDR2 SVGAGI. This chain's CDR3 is CASSYLASGSDEQFF. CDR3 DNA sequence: TGTGCCAGCAGTTACTTGGCTAGCGGGAGTGATGAGCAGTTCTTC.

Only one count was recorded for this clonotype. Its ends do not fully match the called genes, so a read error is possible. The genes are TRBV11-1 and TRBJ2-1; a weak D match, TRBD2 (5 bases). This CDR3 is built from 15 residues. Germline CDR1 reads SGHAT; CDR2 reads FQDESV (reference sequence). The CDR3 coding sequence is TGTGCCAGCAGCCTTAGGCAAGCGGAGTCGGGTGAGCAGTTTTTC. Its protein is CASSLRQAESGEQFF.

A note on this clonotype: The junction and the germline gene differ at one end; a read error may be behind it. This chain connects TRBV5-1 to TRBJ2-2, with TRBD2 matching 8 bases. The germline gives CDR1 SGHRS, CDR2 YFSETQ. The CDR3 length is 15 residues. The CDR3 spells CASRKSGSDTGELIF. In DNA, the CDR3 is TGCGCCAGCAGAAAGAGCGGGAGTGATACCGGGGAGCTGATTTTT.

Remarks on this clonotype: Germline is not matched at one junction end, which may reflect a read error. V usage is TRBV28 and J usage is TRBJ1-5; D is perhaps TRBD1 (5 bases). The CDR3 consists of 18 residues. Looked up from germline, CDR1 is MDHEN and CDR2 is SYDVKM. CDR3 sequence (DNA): TGTGCCAGCAGTAAATACAAGGGGATAGTATATAGCAATCATCCCCAGCATTTT. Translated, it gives CASSKYKGIVYSNHPQHF. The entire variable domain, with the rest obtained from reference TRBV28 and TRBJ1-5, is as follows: DVKVTQSSRYLVKRTGEKVFLECVQDMDHENMFWYRQDPGLGLRLIYFSYDVKMKEKGDIPEGYSVSREKKERFSLILESASTNQTSMYLCASSKYKGIVYSNHPQHFGDGTRLSIL.

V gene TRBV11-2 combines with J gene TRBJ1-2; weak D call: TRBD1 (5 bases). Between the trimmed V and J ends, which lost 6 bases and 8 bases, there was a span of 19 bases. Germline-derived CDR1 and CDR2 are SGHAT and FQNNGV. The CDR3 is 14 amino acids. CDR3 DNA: TGTGCCAGCAGTTTAAATCGTGGGGCGGAGGGCTACACCTTC. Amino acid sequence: CASSLNRGAEGYTF.

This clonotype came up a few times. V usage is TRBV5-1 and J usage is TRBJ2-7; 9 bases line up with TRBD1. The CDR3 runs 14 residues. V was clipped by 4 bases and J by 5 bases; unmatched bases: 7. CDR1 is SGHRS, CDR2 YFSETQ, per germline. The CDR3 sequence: CASSDDRGGHEQYF. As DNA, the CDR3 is TGCGCCAGCAGCGATGACAGGGGGGGACACGAGCAGTACTTC.

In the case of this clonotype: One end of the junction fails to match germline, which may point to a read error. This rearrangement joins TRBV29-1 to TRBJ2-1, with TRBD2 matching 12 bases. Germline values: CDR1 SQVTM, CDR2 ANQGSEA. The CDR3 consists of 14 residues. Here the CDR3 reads CSVVLAGGPIGQFF. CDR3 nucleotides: TGTAGCGTTGTGCTAGCGGGAGGGCCTATTGGGCAGTTCTTC.

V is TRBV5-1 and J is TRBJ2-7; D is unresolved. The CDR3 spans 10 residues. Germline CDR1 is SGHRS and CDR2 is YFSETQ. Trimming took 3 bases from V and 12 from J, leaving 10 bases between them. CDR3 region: CASSWPLGYF. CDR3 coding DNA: TGCGCCAGCAGCTGGCCCCTGGGGTACTTC.

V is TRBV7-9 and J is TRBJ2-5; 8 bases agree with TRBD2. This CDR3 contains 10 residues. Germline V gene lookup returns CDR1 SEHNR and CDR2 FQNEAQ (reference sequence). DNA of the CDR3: TGTGCTCACCGGGAGGGGACCCAGTACTTC. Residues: CAHREGTQYF. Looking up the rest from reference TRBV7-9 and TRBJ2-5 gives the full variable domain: DTGVSQNPRHKITKRGQNVTFRCDPISEHNRLYWYRQTLGQGPEFLTYFQNEAQLEKSRLLSDRFSAERPKGSFSTLEIQRTEQGDSAMYLCAHREGTQYFGPGTRLLVL.

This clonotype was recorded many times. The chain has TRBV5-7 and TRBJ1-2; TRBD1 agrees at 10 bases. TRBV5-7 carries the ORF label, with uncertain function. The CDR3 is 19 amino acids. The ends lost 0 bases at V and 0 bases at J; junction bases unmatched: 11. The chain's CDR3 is CASSLASRDRGGPNYGYTF. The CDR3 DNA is TGTGCCAGCAGCTTGGCATCCCGGGACAGGGGAGGCCCTAACTATGGCTACACCTTC.